The present T cell receptor (beta chain) was sequenced within a study of OX40 agonist ivuxolimab in advanced cancers. Regarding the study in general: Ivuxolimab, which targeted the costimulatory receptor OX40 (CD134), was an agonistic, fully human IgG2 monoclonal antibody. Intravenous ivuxolimab was administered to patients every 2 weeks at six dose levels: 0.01, 0.1, 0.3, 1.5, 3 and 10 mg/kg. Of the roughly 52 patients in dose escalation, some 20 had hepatocellular carcinoma, around 15 had melanoma, 9 had renal cell carcinoma and 9 had head and neck cancer. In the dose-escalation cohort, 70% to 85% of patients were male, and the mean age was approximately 60 years, with a range of about 23 to 85. Prior anti-PD-1, anti-PD-L1 or anti-CTLA-4 therapy was permitted, and 35% to 40% of dose-escalation patients had received checkpoint inhibitors. Partial responses were achieved by three dose-escalation patients, of whom one had hepatocellular carcinoma and two had cutaneous melanoma. Peripheral TCRbeta sequencing aimed to test whether ivuxolimab altered TCR sequence diversity and caused clonal T-cell expansion. The paper covers the monotherapy dose-escalation part of the phase I ivuxolimab trial, which included N ≈ 50 patients. Points the paper makes about the study in general: At doses of 0.1 to 3.0 mg/kg, clonal expansion of both CD4+ and CD8+ blood T cells was observed from baseline to week 6. Partial responders in the 0.1-3.0 mg/kg groups had among the lowest normalized peripheral clonal expansion, especially among CD8+ T cells. The antigen specificity of the peripheral T cells that underwent clonal expansion was not determined. After ivuxolimab, expanded clones were on average more numerous among CD8+ T cells than among CD4+ T cells. Low levels of normalized T-cell clonal expansion were also shown by some nonresponding patients.

Concerning this clone: The antigen this receptor binds is unknown. There are no base qualities to consult, and no much larger clone falls within one base.

Patients with a history of autoimmune disease or receiving systemic immunosuppression were excluded from the trial. Peripheral blood for TCR sequencing was collected from all dose cohorts at baseline, on cycle 4 day 1, and on cycle 7 day 1. The samples were drawn from a first-in-human, open-label, multicenter phase I dose-escalation trial of ivuxolimab. Adults with locally advanced or metastatic melanoma, renal cell carcinoma, hepatocellular carcinoma or head and neck squamous cell carcinoma were enrolled in the trial. Before TCR sequencing, CD4+ and CD8+ T cells were separately sorted from peripheral blood. For sequencing of the TCRbeta CDR3 region, genomic DNA was extracted from the sorted cells. The immunoSEQ Assay was used to sequence the TCRbeta CDR3 regions. Imported from immuneACCESS, the table was reduced by TCRdb to in-frame sequences with V and J called. These copies leave out some clones; in studies compared against another copy, an unresolved V gene accounts for under half, and the cause of the remainder is not known. The sample contains 81,000 or so clones, about 88% of them found a single time. Roughly 0.44% of the sample lies in the top ten.

The sample here was CD4+ or CD8+ T cells sorted from blood, taken in a trial of the OX40 agonist ivuxolimab. The source is an adult with an advanced solid tumor such as melanoma, head and neck, liver or kidney cancer.

Here is the DNA: TGTGCCAGCAGCCTGGTCAGTCAGCCCCAGCATTTT. This sequence encodes CASSLVSQPQHF. The chain is assembled from TRBV7-2 and TRBJ1-5; the D gene cannot be named for sure. The germline V gene gives CDR1 as SGHTA and CDR2 as FQGNSA. Between the V and J ends, shortened by 5 bases and 6 bases respectively, the junction contains 8 bases. Including the terminal cysteine and phenylalanine, the CDR3 comprises 12 residues. Solely the CDR3 DNA is kept, with 36 bases framed from the first base.